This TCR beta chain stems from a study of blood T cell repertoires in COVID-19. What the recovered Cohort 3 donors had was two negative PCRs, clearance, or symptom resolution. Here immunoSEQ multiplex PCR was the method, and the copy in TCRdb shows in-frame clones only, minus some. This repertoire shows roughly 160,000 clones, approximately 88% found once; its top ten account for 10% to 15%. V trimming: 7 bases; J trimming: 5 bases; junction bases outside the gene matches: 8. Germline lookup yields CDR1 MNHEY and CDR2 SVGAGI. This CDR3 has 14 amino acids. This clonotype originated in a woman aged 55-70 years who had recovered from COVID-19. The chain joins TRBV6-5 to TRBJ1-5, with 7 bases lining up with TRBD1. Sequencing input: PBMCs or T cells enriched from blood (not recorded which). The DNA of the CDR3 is TGTGCCAGCAATACCTGGGGGACAGATCAGCCCCAGCATTTT. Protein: CASNTWGTDQPQHF.